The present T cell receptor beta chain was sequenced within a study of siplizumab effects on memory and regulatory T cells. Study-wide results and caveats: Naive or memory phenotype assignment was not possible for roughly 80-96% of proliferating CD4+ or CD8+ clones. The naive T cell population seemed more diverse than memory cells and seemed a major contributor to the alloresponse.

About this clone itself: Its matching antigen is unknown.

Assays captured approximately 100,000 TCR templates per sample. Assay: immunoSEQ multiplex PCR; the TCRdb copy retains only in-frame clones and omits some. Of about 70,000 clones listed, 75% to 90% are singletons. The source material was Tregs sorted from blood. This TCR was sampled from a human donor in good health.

Here the CDR3 reads CSVKQAGEQFF. CDR3 DNA sequence: TGCAGCGTTAAACAGGCAGGAGAGCAGTTCTTC. The chain carries TRBV29-1 and TRBJ2-1; tentatively, D is TRBD1 (5 bases). The ends were cut back, 5 bases at V and 10 bases at J, with 12 bases in the middle. The CDR3 spans 11 residues. The germline V gene has CDR1 SQVTM and CDR2 ANQGSEA.